This T cell receptor beta chain derives from a study of cytomegalovirus exposure and HLA in healthy donors. General observations from the study: Across donors, most TCRs were seen rarely, yet some public ones were widespread. It was reported that the classifier diagnosed cytomegalovirus status with high specificity and sensitivity in both the original and validation cohorts.

A word on this clone: Its specificity is unknown.

The donors were in the roughly 130-subject validation cohort; that cohort was separate from the approximately 670-subject first cohort. In germline, CDR1 is MNHGY, CDR2 SAAAGT. Trimming removed 6 bases at V and 3 bases at J, with 21 bases between. The length of the CDR3 is 16 residues. Clones were read by immunoSEQ multiplex PCR, and TCRdb kept only the in-frame ones, dropping some. The repertoire holds approximately 220,000 clones, about 83% seen once, with 2.5% to 3% in the top ten. The clonotype comes from a young man in good health and CMV-seronegative. Sequenced sample: PBMCs. This sequence joins TRBV6-8 and TRBJ2-7; TRBD2 is a possible D gene (6 bases). The CDR3 loop is CASSLPGLGFFYEQYF. The CDR3 DNA follows: TGTGCCAGCAGCCTACCGGGACTTGGGTTTTTCTACGAGCAGTACTTC.